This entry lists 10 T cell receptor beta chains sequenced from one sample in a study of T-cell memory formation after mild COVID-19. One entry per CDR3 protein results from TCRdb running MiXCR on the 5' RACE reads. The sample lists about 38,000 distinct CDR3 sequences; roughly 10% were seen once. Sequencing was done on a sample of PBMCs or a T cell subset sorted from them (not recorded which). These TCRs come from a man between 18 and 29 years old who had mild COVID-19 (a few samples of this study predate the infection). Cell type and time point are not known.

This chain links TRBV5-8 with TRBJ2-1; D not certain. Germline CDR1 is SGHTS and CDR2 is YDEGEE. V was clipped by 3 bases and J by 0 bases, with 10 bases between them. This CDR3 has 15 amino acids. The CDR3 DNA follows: TGTGCCAGCAGCTCTGGGATAAGCTCCTACAATGAGCAGTTCTTC. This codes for CASSSGISSYNEQFF.

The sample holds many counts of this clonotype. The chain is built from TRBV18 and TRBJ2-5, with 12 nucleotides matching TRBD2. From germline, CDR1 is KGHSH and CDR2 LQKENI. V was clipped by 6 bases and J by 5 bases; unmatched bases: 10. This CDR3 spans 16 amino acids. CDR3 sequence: CASSQTSGGVLETQYF. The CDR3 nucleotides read TGTGCCAGCTCCCAGACTAGCGGGGGTGTATTGGAGACCCAGTACTTC.

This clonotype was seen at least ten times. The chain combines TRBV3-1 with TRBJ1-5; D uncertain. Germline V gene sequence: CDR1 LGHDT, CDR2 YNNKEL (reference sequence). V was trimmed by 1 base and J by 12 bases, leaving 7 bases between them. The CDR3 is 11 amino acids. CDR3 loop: CASSQGGLQHF. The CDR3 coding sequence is TGTGCCAGCAGCCAAGGTGGCCTCCAGCATTTT. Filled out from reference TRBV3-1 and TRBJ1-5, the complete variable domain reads DTAVSQTPKYLVTQMGNDKSIKCEQNLGHDTMYWYKQDSKKFLKIMFSYNNKELIINETVPNRFSPKSPDKAHLNLHINSLELGDSAVYFCASSQGGLQHFGDGTRLSIL.

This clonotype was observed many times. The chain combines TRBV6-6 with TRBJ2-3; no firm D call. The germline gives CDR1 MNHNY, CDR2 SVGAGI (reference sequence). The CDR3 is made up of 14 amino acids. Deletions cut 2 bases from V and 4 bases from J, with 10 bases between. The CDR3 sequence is CASSYTQFADTQYF. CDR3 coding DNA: TGTGCCAGCAGTTACACGCAGTTTGCAGATACGCAGTATTTT.

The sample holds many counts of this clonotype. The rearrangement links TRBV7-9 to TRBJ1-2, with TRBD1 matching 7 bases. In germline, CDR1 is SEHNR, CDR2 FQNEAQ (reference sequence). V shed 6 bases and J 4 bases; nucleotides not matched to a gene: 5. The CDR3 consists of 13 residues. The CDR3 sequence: CASSWDSSYGYTF. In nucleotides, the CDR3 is TGTGCCAGCAGTTGGGACAGTTCCTATGGCTACACCTTC.

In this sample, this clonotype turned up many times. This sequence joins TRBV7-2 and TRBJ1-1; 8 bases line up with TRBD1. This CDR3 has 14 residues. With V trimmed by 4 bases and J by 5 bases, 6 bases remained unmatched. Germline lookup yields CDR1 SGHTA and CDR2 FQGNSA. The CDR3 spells CASSSYRGWTEAFF. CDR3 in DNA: TGTGCCAGCAGCTCCTACAGGGGGTGGACTGAAGCTTTCTTT.

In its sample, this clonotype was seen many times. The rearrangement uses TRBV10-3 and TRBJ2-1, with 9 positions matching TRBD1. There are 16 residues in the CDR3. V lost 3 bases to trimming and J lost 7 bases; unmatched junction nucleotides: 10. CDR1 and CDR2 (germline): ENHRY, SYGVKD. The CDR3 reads CAISENRGLWDNEQFF. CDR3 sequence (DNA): TGTGCCATCAGTGAAAACAGGGGGCTCTGGGATAATGAGCAGTTCTTC.

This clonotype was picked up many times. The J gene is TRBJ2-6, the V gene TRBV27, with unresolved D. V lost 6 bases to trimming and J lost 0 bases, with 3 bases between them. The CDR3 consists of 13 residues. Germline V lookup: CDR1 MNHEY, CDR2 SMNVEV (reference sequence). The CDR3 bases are TGTGCCAGCAGGCTCTCTGGGGCCAACGTCCTGACTTTC. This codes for CASRLSGANVLTF.

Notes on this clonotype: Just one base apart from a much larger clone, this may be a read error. The CDR3 loop reads CASSTRTGVSEEQFF. The CDR3 DNA is TGTGCCAGCAGTACGAGGACAGGGGTATCCGAAGAGCAGTTCTTC. The genes are TRBV12-3 or TRBV12-4 and TRBJ2-1, with 9 bases that match TRBD1. CDR3 length: 15 amino acids. Germline trimming cut 5 bases from V and 10 bases from J; bases unmatched to any gene: 12.

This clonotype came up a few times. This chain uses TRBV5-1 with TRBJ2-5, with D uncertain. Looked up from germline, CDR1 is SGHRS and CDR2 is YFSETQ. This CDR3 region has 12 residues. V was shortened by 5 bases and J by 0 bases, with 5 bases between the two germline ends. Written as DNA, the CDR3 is TGCGCCAGCAGTAGAAACCAAGAGACCCAGTACTTC. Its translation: CASSRNQETQYF.